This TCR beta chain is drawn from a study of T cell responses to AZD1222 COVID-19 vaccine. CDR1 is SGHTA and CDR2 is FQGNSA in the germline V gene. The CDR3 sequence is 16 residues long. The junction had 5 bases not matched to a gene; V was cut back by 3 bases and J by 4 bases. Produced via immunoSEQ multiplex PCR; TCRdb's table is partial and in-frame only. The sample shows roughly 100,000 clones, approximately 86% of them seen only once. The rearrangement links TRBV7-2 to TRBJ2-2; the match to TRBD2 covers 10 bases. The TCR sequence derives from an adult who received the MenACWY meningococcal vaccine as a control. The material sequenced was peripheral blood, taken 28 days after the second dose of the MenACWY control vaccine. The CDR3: CASSFTSGVGTGELFF. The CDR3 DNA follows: TGTGCCAGCAGCTTCACTAGCGGGGTGGGCACCGGGGAGCTGTTTTTT.